Listed here are 22 T cell receptor beta chains from one sample, sequenced in a study of vaccination and CD4 T cells after COVID-19 (dated by TCRdb to between 2021 and 2024). In light of the paper, this sample's treatment or condition label describes: approximately nine-day PBMC culture with coronavirus spike peptide pools or control peptides (ViraFEST assay). Libraries were prepared through PCR. The data were produced on an Illumina iSeq 100. At the Johns Hopkins FTIC core, DNA from the cultured CD4+ T cells underwent TCR sequencing with the Oncomine TCR Beta short-read assay. TCRdb passed the public sequencing reads through fastp at Q25 and MiXCR, retaining productive beta sequences. Rows are unified per CDR3 protein, each entry keeping the most common DNA and genes. Present in this sample are 9,300 or so distinct CDR3 sequences, 50% to 65% of which were seen just once. The ten largest account for 39% of the sample.

No cognate antigen is known for these TCRs. The sequencing sample was made of CD4+ T cells from blood, cultured in vitro. The receptors come from a human donor who had recovered from COVID-19.

By sample share, this clonotype is medium-sized. This chain joins TRBV6-1 and TRBJ1-1; TRBD1 agrees at 7 bases. CDR3 length equals 15 residues. With V trimmed by 3 bases and J by 5 bases, 9 bases remained unmatched. CDR1 and CDR2 (germline): MNHNS, SASEGT. As DNA, the CDR3 is TGTGCCAGCAGTGATAAGGGCAGGGGGATTACTGAAGCTTTCTTT. It yields the protein CASSDKGRGITEAFF.

This clonotype was seen a handful of times. V gene TRBV30 combines with J gene TRBJ2-2, with D perhaps assigned TRBD1 or TRBD2 (5 bases each). The CDR3 is 14 amino acids. Germline V gene lookup returns CDR1 GTSNPN and CDR2 SVGIG (reference sequence). V dropped 4 bases and J dropped 1 base, with 10 bases sitting between them. The CDR3 loop reads CAWTGTLNTGELFF. As DNA, the CDR3 is TGTGCCTGGACTGGGACCTTGAACACCGGGGAGCTGTTTTTT.

The chain has TRBV6-1 and TRBJ1-5; D perhaps matches TRBD1 (6 bases). The CDR3 is 16 residues long. CDR1 is MNHNS, CDR2 SASEGT, per germline. The V end was cut by 7 bases, the J end by 6 bases, with 22 bases between. Written as DNA, the CDR3 is TGTGCCAGCACCCACGGCCCTTACAGGGTAGGTCAGCCCCAGCATTTT. Translated, it gives CASTHGPYRVGQPQHF.

This sequence joins TRBV7-6 and TRBJ2-7, with 7 bases fitting TRBD1. J was trimmed by 3 bases and V by 3 bases; bases with no gene match: 17. This CDR3 region has 18 residues. Germline CDR1 and CDR2: SGHVS and FNYEAQ. CDR3 sequence (DNA): TGTGCCAGCAGCTTCCGGGACAGCTTTTTAGATGTGAACTACGAGCAGTACTTC. It codes for CASSFRDSFLDVNYEQYF.

This clonotype has a single count. The chain combines TRBV15 with TRBJ2-2; D call uncertain. The V and J ends lost 1 base and 0 bases respectively, with 6 bases between them. The CDR3 is made up of 15 amino acids. The germline V gene has CDR1 LNHNV and CDR2 YYDKDF (reference sequence). In DNA, the CDR3 is TGTGCCACCAGCAGAGGGGCCGCGAACACCGGGGAGCTGTTTTTT. Residues: CATSRGAANTGELFF.

The chain joins TRBV20-1 to TRBJ2-5, with 11 bases that match TRBD2. Looked up from germline, CDR1 is DFQATT and CDR2 is SNEGSKA (reference sequence). V was pared by 3 bases and J by 3 bases, with 6 bases of the junction left unmatched. The CDR3 loop spans 15 amino acids. In DNA, the CDR3 is TGCAGTGCTAGGAGGGTAGCGGGGGGGAAAGAGACCCAGTACTTC. Translated: CSARRVAGGKETQYF.

This clonotype is large (0.1 to 1%) in the sample. This chain connects TRBV6-2 or TRBV6-3 to TRBJ1-2; D unresolved. The ends were cut back, 2 bases at V and 5 bases at J, with 15 bases in the middle. This CDR3 comprises 15 residues. The germline CDR1 and CDR2 sequences are MNHEY and SVGEGT. CDR3 residues: CASSYRQSGLYGYTF. CDR3 sequence (DNA): TGTGCCAGCAGTTACCGTCAATCGGGATTATATGGCTACACCTTC.

The rearrangement joins TRBV5-1 to TRBJ1-1; tentative D call: TRBD1 (5 bases). Trimming cost V 4 bases and J 4 bases, with 14 bases left between them. Germline V gene data show CDR1 as SGHRS and CDR2 as YFSETQ. There are 14 residues in the CDR3. CDR3 loop: CASSPVPGSTEAFF. For the CDR3, the DNA is TGCGCCAGCAGCCCCGTCCCAGGGAGCACTGAAGCTTTCTTT.

V is TRBV7-9 and J is TRBJ2-3, with TRBD2 as a possible D gene (6 bases). Germline loops: CDR1 SEHNR, CDR2 FQNEAQ (reference sequence). The length of the CDR3 is 18 residues. Trimming pared 5 bases from V and 2 bases from J, leaving 23 bases between. CDR3 coding DNA: TGTGCCAGCAGCCCGAAAGTCAGGGTGGCGGGGATCACAGATACGCAGTATTTT. It translates to CASSPKVRVAGITDTQYF.

This chain connects TRBV10-3 to TRBJ1-1, with a weak D call TRBD1 (6 bases). CDR1 is ENHRY, CDR2 SYGVKD, per germline. This CDR3 has 16 amino acids. Trimming removed 0 bases at V and 3 bases at J, with 14 bases between. CDR3 protein: CAISESIGQRDTEAFF. In DNA, the CDR3 is TGTGCCATCAGTGAGTCTATCGGACAGAGGGACACTGAAGCTTTCTTT.

The rearrangement links TRBV27 to TRBJ1-2; D may be TRBD1 (6 bases). Germline CDR1 reads MNHEY; CDR2 reads SMNVEV (reference sequence). V lost 8 bases to trimming and J lost 2 bases, with 21 bases between them. This CDR3 has 16 residues. This CDR3 reads CASRRDTLYPNYGYTF. CDR3 DNA: TGTGCCAGCCGCCGGGACACCCTTTACCCCAACTATGGCTACACCTTC.

V usage is TRBV2 and J usage is TRBJ2-1; TRBD2 agrees at 8 bases. Germline lookup yields CDR1 SNHLY and CDR2 FYNNEI. The CDR3 covers 15 residues. J gave up 5 bases and V 1 base, and 4 bases lay outside the gene matches. The CDR3 loop reads CASSEGLAGNNEQFF. The DNA for the CDR3 is TGTGCCAGCAGTGAAGGGCTAGCGGGTAACAATGAGCAGTTCTTC.

The chain carries TRBV6-1 and TRBJ2-1; D is perhaps TRBD2 (5 bases). Trimming removed 3 bases from V and 8 bases from J, with 14 bases in between. Germline loops: CDR1 MNHNS, CDR2 SASEGT. The CDR3 loop spans 14 amino acids. CDR3 sequence (DNA): TGTGCCAGCAGTGAGTCTAGCCTGCGCGATGAGCAGTTCTTC. Amino acid sequence: CASSESSLRDEQFF.

The V call is TRBV5-6, the J call TRBJ2-2, with D uncertain. The germline gives CDR1 SGHDT, CDR2 YYEEEE. Trimming left V 1 base short and J 6 bases short, with 16 bases between. The CDR3 totals 16 residues. CDR3 coding DNA: TGTGCCAGCAGCTTGTTTTCGCTGTCAAGTGCCGGGGAGCTGTTTTTT. As protein: CASSLFSLSSAGELFF.

This clonotype was counted a few times. The V and J genes are TRBV27 and TRBJ1-6; 9 bases agree with TRBD1. This CDR3 has 15 amino acids. J was trimmed by 7 bases and V by 7 bases; bases with no gene match: 8. CDR1 is MNHEY, CDR2 SMNVEV, per germline (reference sequence). For the CDR3, the DNA is TGTGCCAGCAACCCTACCGGGACAGGGAATTCACCCCTCCACTTT. This sequence encodes CASNPTGTGNSPLHF.

The V gene is TRBV7-9, the J gene TRBJ2-1; no definite D call. The CDR3 has 15 amino acids. V was pared by 1 base and J by 0 bases, with 7 bases between. CDR1 and CDR2 (germline): SEHNR, FQNEAQ (reference sequence). The CDR3 loop is CASSLGESSYNEQFF. CDR3 DNA sequence: TGTGCCAGCAGCTTAGGAGAAAGCTCCTACAATGAGCAGTTCTTC.

The table lists this clonotype with a count of one. One end of the junction is discordant with germline, which a read error may explain. The chain employs TRBV20-1 and TRBJ1-1; no clear D. The CDR3 contains 9 residues. Germline CDR1 is DFQATT and CDR2 is SNEGSKA (reference sequence). As DNA, the CDR3 is TGCAGTGCTAGAGATGGGGTACTCTTT. As protein: CSARDGVLF.

The genes are TRBV20-1 and TRBJ1-4, with D unclear. V lost 0 bases to trimming and J lost 4 bases, with 3 bases between them. The CDR3 covers 12 residues. The germline V gene has CDR1 DFQATT and CDR2 SNEGSKA (reference sequence). The CDR3 sequence is CSARDRNEKLFF. The CDR3 DNA reads TGCAGTGCTAGAGATCGTAATGAAAAACTGTTTTTT.

CDR3 coding DNA: TGTGCCAGCAGTGCTTTGGTTACTTGGACAGTACTGAACACTGAAGCTTTCTTT. Protein: CASSALVTWTVLNTEAFF. The chain combines TRBV6-1 with TRBJ1-1; a possible D gene is TRBD1 (6 bases). V lost 4 bases and J lost 0, with 21 bases in between. This CDR3 has 18 amino acids. Germline CDR1 is MNHNS and CDR2 is SASEGT.

This clonotype was picked up a small number of times. The rearrangement links TRBV20-1 to TRBJ2-1, with 12 bases that match TRBD2. Trimming removed 3 bases from V and 5 bases from J; junction bases left unmatched: 2. The CDR3 is 14 amino acids. Germline values: CDR1 DFQATT, CDR2 SNEGSKA (reference sequence). The CDR3 region has the DNA TGCAGTGCTAGCGGGACTAGCGGGCACAATGAGCAGTTCTTC. Encoded protein: CSASGTSGHNEQFF.

V and J are TRBV19 and TRBJ2-5; 7 bases agree with TRBD2. The J segment lost 2 bases and the V segment lost 4 bases, leaving 4 bases of the junction unmatched. The length of the CDR3 is 14 residues. CDR1 is LNHDA, CDR2 SQIVND, per germline (reference sequence). The CDR3 here is CASSTRTSQETQYF. DNA for the CDR3: TGTGCCAGTAGTACCCGGACTAGTCAAGAGACCCAGTACTTC.

This clonotype has a handful of counts. V is TRBV11-3 and J is TRBJ2-2, with 7 nucleotides matching TRBD2. The CDR3 contains 15 residues. The trim removed 7 bases at V and 4 bases at J, leaving 9 bases unmatched. Germline V gives CDR1 SGHNT, CDR2 YENEEA. The CDR3 sequence: CASTPWGGGTGELFF. CDR3 in DNA: TGTGCCAGCACCCCCTGGGGGGGGGGCACCGGGGAGCTGTTTTTT.